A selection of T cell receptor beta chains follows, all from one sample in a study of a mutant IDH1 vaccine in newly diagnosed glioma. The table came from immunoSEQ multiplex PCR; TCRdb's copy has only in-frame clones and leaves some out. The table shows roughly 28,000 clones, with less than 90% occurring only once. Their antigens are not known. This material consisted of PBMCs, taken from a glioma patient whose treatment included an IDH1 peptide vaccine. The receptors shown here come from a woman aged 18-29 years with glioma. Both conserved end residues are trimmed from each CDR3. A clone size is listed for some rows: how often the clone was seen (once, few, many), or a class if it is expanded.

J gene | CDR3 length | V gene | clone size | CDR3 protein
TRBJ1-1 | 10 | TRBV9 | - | ASSVVTGEAF
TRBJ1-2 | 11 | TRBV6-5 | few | ASFPSWNYGYT
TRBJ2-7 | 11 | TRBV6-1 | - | ASSLGRRYEQY
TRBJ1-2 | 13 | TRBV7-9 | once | ASSSTQTAHYGYT
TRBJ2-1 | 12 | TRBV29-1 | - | SVYGAPSYNEQF
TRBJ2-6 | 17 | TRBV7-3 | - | ASSYMIGDGGSGANVLT
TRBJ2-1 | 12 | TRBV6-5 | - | ASTRLAGDNEQF
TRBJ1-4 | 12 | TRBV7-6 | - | ASSSWTANEKLF
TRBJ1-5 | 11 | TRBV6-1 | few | ASSEARGQPQH
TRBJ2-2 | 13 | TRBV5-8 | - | ASSLGRGSTGELF
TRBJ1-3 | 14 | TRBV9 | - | ASSIETVGPGNTIY
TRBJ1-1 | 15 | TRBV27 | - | ASSLTITTPLNTEAF
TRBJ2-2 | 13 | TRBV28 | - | ASSKVQGRAGELF
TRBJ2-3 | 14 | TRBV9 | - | ASSVGLNPSTDTQY
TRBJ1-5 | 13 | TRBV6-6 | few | ASRETGDSNQPQH
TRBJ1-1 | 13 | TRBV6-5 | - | ASSYSGSMNTEAF
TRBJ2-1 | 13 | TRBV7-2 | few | ASSPRTSGYNEQF
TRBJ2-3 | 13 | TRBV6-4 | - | ASSQGHSSTDTQY
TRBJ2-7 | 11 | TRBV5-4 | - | ASSRQDTYEQY
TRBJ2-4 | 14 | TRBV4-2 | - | ASSLGEFETKNIQY
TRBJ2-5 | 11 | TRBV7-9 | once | ASSPPGRETQY
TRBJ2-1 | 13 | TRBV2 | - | ASSGTQRVLDEQF
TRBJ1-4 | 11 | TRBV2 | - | ASRGKWDEKLF
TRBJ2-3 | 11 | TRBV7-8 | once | ASSSPVEDTQY
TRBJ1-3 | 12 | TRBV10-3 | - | AISEDRGGNTIY
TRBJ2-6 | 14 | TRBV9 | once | ASTGQPPSGANVLT
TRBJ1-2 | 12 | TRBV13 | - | ASSLGQGVGGYT
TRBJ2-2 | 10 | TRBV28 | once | AKGLDTGELF
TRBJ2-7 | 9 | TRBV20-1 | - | SARDYAEQY
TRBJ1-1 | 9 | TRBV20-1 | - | SGDRGENSF
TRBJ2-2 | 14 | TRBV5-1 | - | ASSLVAGGYTGELF
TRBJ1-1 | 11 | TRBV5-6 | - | ATRGLGDTEAF
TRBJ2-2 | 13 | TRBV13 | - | ASSLTTGYTGELF
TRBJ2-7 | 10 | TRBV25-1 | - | ASSPLGYEQY
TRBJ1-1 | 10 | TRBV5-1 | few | ASSLPNTEAF
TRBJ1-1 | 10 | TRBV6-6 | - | ASSRDTNEAF
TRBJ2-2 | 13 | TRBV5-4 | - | ASSISGANTGELF
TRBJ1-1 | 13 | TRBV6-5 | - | ASSSARGARTEAF
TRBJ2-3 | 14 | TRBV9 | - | ASSVGLAGGVNTQY
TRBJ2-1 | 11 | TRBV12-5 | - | ASGSNLGDEQF
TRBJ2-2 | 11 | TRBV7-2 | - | ASSRGGTGELF
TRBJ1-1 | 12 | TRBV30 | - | AWNRGQVNTEAF
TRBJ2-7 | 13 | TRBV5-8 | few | ASSNSGQGAGEQY